Below are 8 T cell receptor beta chains sequenced from a single sample in a study of CD8 T cells in Susac syndrome. Random hexamers primed reverse transcription of about 0.45 to 1 ug RNA. Via MiXCR, TCRdb re-called the immunoSEQ multiplex PCR reads, giving one row per CDR3 protein. The table includes around 190,000 distinct CDR3 sequences, 90% to 95% detected once. Input material: CD4+ T cells from PBMCs. The receptors derive from a human donor with Susac syndrome.

The rearrangement uses TRBV29-1 and TRBJ2-1, with 7 bases that match TRBD1. The CDR3 sequence is 14 residues long. J gave up 7 bases and V 3 bases, and 9 bases lay outside the gene matches. The germline CDR1 and CDR2 sequences are SQVTM and ANQGSEA. In DNA, the CDR3 is TGCAGCGTTGATTTGGACAGGAGAACGAATGAGCAGTTCTTC. It is translated as CSVDLDRRTNEQFF.

This chain joins TRBV7-7 and TRBJ2-5; D unresolved. In germline, CDR1 is SSHAT, CDR2 FNYEAQ (reference sequence). The CDR3 spans 12 residues. V gave up 5 bases and J gave up 7 bases, with 11 bases separating them. CDR3 amino acids: CASSLSIGTQYF. The CDR3 bases are TGTGCCAGCAGCCTCTCGATCGGGACCCAGTACTTC.

The V call is TRBV20-1, the J call TRBJ2-7; tentatively, D is TRBD1 (6 bases). The ends were cut back, 6 bases at V and 4 bases at J, with 13 bases in the middle. Germline loops: CDR1 DFQATT, CDR2 SNEGSKA (reference sequence). The CDR3 consists of 12 residues. CDR3 in amino acids: CSASSRGYEQYF. As DNA, the CDR3 is TGCAGTGCCTCCAGTAGGGGGTACGAGCAGTACTTC.

The chain uses TRBV7-2 and TRBJ2-7; 7 nucleotides match TRBD1. With V trimmed by 1 base and J by 2 bases, 2 bases remained unmatched. CDR3 length: 14 amino acids. CDR1 and CDR2 from the germline V gene are SGHTA and FQGNSA. The CDR3 protein is CASSLGGTAYEQYF. In DNA form, the CDR3 reads TGTGCCAGCAGCTTAGGGGGGACAGCCTACGAGCAGTACTTC.

This sequence joins TRBV20-1 and TRBJ1-2; TRBD1 is a possible D gene (5 bases). Trimming cost V 0 bases and J 7 bases, with 18 bases left between them. Germline-derived CDR1 and CDR2 are DFQATT and SNEGSKA (reference sequence). There are 15 residues in the CDR3. The CDR3 sequence: CSAREGDLGQGGYTF. The CDR3 DNA reads as TGCAGTGCTAGAGAAGGGGATCTAGGGCAGGGTGGCTACACCTTC.

V and J are TRBV29-1 and TRBJ2-1; TRBD2 matches at 9 bases. From germline, CDR1 is SQVTM and CDR2 ANQGSEA. The CDR3 runs to 11 residues. The V segment lost 7 bases and the J segment 8 bases; nucleotides outside the gene matches: 3. For the CDR3, the DNA is TGCAGCGCCCGCGGGGGGGATGAGCAGTTCTTC. Translation gives CSARGGDEQFF.

The chain is built from TRBV5-1 and TRBJ2-1; possible D gene TRBD1, 5 bases. V shed 1 base and J shed 6 bases, with 14 bases lying between them. Germline assignment: CDR1 SGHRS and CDR2 YFSETQ. The CDR3 runs to 15 residues. The CDR3 region is CASSLTLDRFNEQFF. The CDR3 DNA reads as TGCGCCAGCAGCTTGACCCTAGACAGATTCAATGAGCAGTTCTTC.

This rearrangement joins TRBV7-2 to TRBJ1-5; 8 nucleotides line up with TRBD1. The CDR3 has 17 amino acids. From germline, CDR1 is SGHTA and CDR2 FQGNSA. The V segment lost 5 bases and the J segment 7 bases; nucleotides outside the gene matches: 16. This CDR3 is CASSAMQGPGGRQPQHF. CDR3 DNA sequence: TGTGCCAGCAGCGCTATGCAAGGCCCAGGGGGCAGGCAGCCCCAGCATTTT.